This T cell receptor beta chain was identified in a study of T-cell reconstitution after alpha-beta-depleted transplantation in children. The study, taken as a whole, reports: Recipient T cells and thymic progenitors that survived were the source of the high TCRbeta diversity seen at day 60 in some patients. It was reported that alpha-beta T cells came from several hundred expanded graft clones (about two months after transplant). Newly produced T cells mostly provided counts and TCRbeta diversity after one year, as hyperexpanded clones declined.

V shed 5 bases and J shed 0 bases, with 12 bases lying between them. Germline CDR1 DFQATT, CDR2 SNEGSKA (reference sequence). The CDR3 is made up of 14 amino acids. This clonotype was seen a few times. The target antigen is unknown. TCRbeta library construction was performed incorporating unique molecular identifiers. TCRdb reprocessed the PCR reads via MiXCR and lists one record per CDR3 protein. This sample has about 250,000 distinct CDR3 sequences, with 20% to 30% found just once. J is TRBJ2-3 and V is TRBV20-1, with D possibly matching TRBD2 (6 bases). This receptor was identified in a female patient aged 2-9 years who had a stem cell transplant for congenital amegakaryocytic thrombocytopenia, so the T cells may come from the graft donor. Sequenced material: PBMCs, mostly from graft donor cells, taken 360 days after TCRalphabeta/CD19-depleted stem cell transplant. In DNA form, the CDR3 reads TGCAGTGCTGTTCGGCTAGCGAGCACAGATACGCAGTATTTT. Translated, it gives CSAVRLASTDTQYF.